The 24 T cell receptor beta chains in this list originate from one sample, sequenced in a study of T-cell memory formation after mild COVID-19. TCRdb passed the 5' RACE reads through MiXCR, listing each CDR3 protein once. The profile shows around 62,000 distinct CDR3 sequences, 28% of them singletons. Sequencing was carried out using PBMCs or a T cell subset sorted from them (not recorded which). These receptors were obtained from a man between 18 and 35 years old who had mild COVID-19 (a few samples of this study predate the infection). Cell type and time point are not known.

This chain links TRBV30 with TRBJ2-3; 7 bases align to TRBD1. V trimming: 5 bases; J trimming: 2 bases; junction bases outside the gene matches: 4. This CDR3 has 13 amino acids. Looked up from germline, CDR1 is GTSNPN and CDR2 is SVGIG (reference sequence). The CDR3 DNA follows: TGTGCCTGGTCCAGGGGGAACACAGATACGCAGTATTTT. This encodes CAWSRGNTDTQYF. Combining the CDR3 with reference TRBV30 and TRBJ2-3 gives the whole variable domain SQTIHQWPATLVQPVGSPLSLECTVEGTSNPNLYWYRQAAGRGLQLLFYSVGIGQISSEVPQNLSASRPQDRQFILSSKKLLLSDSGFYLCAWSRGNTDTQYFGPGTRLTVL.

The chain is built from TRBV19 and TRBJ1-5, with unresolved D. Trimming left V 6 bases short and J 4 bases short, with 13 bases between. CDR3 length equals 14 residues. Germline CDR1 and CDR2: LNHDA and SQIVND (reference sequence). In DNA, the CDR3 is TGTGCCAGTAGACATAGGTCGGGGAATCAGCCCCAGCATTTT. Translation: CASRHRSGNQPQHF.

The chain is built from TRBV27 and TRBJ2-1; D is possibly TRBD1 (7 bases). Per germline, CDR1 MNHEY and CDR2 SMNVEV (reference sequence). There are 17 residues in the CDR3. Trimming cost V 6 bases and J 0 bases, with 18 bases left between them. CDR3 amino acids: CASSLFGTAGSYNEQFF. The DNA for the CDR3 is TGTGCCAGCAGCCTTTTCGGGACAGCGGGCTCCTACAATGAGCAGTTCTTC.

The chain employs TRBV7-8 and TRBJ2-1; 11 bases are shared with TRBD2. Germline V gene lookup returns CDR1 SGHVS and CDR2 FQNEAQ. V dropped 8 bases and J dropped 8; count of bases not matched to a gene: 20. The CDR3 covers 18 residues. CDR3 sequence reads: CASGSVAGTSGSRDEQFF. The DNA for the CDR3 is TGTGCCAGCGGAAGTGTGGCCGGGACTAGCGGTTCACGGGATGAGCAGTTCTTC.

This clonotype was seen a handful of times. The rearrangement joins TRBV2 to TRBJ1-2; D unclear. Trimming removed 3 bases at V and 4 bases at J, with 12 bases between. This CDR3 contains 14 residues. Germline lookup yields CDR1 SNHLY and CDR2 FYNNEI. CDR3 region: CASSEGVQTYGYTF. CDR3 sequence (DNA): TGTGCCAGCAGTGAGGGTGTCCAGACCTATGGCTACACCTTC. The full variable domain, with the rest looked up from reference TRBV2 and TRBJ1-2, is EPEVTQTPSHQVTQMGQEVILRCVPISNHLYFYWYRQILGQKVEFLVSFYNNEISEKSEIFDDQFSVERPDGSNFTLKIRSTKLEDSAMYFCASSEGVQTYGYTFGSGTRLTVV.

This clonotype was observed a handful of times. The V call is TRBV7-9, the J call TRBJ1-6; the D gene is possibly TRBD1 (6 bases). V gave up 3 bases and J gave up 9 bases, with 12 bases separating them. The germline CDR1 and CDR2 sequences are SEHNR and FQNEAQ (reference sequence). This CDR3 region has 14 residues. Here the CDR3 DNA reads TGTGCCAGCAGCTTCCCAGGGGCCGGTTCACCCCTCCACTTT. Residues: CASSFPGAGSPLHF.

This clonotype was observed a few times. The chain recombines TRBV10-3 with TRBJ2-1, with TRBD2 identical over 8 bases. This CDR3 has 15 amino acids. CDR1 is ENHRY, CDR2 SYGVKD, per germline. V lost 7 bases and J lost 7; bases outside the gene matches: 12. This chain's CDR3 is CAITFAGGPTNEQFF. CDR3 DNA: TGTGCCATCACTTTCGCGGGGGGCCCCACGAATGAGCAGTTCTTC.

This clonotype was observed a handful of times. V usage is TRBV6-5 and J usage is TRBJ1-1; D ambiguous. CDR3 length equals 13 residues. Germline V gives CDR1 MNHEY, CDR2 SVGAGI. The germline V and J ends were trimmed by 2 bases and 7 bases, with 11 bases remaining between them. CDR3 in DNA: TGTGCCAGCAGTTACGCCGTACACTATGAAGCTTTCTTT. Residues: CASSYAVHYEAFF.

This clonotype was observed a few times. The chain employs TRBV6-2 or TRBV6-3 and TRBJ1-1; D is undetermined. V lost 5 bases and J 0 bases, leaving 7 bases between the germline ends. The CDR3 sequence is 13 residues long. The V gene's germline CDR1 is MNHEY and CDR2 SVGEGT. DNA of the CDR3: TGTGCCAGCAGTCGCCCGCTGAACACTGAAGCTTTCTTT. It codes for CASSRPLNTEAFF.

The chain couples TRBV7-9 to TRBJ2-1; the D gene is possibly TRBD2 (7 bases). The CDR3 consists of 11 residues. Looked up from germline, CDR1 is SEHNR and CDR2 is FQNEAQ (reference sequence). V was clipped by 5 bases and J by 12 bases, with 11 bases between them. The chain's CDR3 is CASSPRGAQFF. As DNA, the CDR3 is TGTGCCAGCAGCCCCCGGGGGGCGCAGTTCTTC. The full variable domain, rest sourced from reference TRBV7-9 and TRBJ2-1, is DTGVSQNPRHKITKRGQNVTFRCDPISEHNRLYWYRQTLGQGPEFLTYFQNEAQLEKSRLLSDRFSAERPKGSFSTLEIQRTEQGDSAMYLCASSPRGAQFFGPGTRLTVL.

This clonotype was found a few times. This sequence joins TRBV7-6 and TRBJ2-6; TRBD1 matches 8 bases. CDR1 and CDR2 (germline): SGHVS, FNYEAQ. This CDR3 contains 16 residues. Losses at the gene ends were 5 bases for V and 2 bases for J; bases not matched to a gene: 5. CDR3 sequence reads: CASSATGGTGANVLTF. The CDR3 bases are TGTGCCAGCAGCGCAACAGGGGGAACTGGGGCCAACGTCCTGACTTTC.

This chain connects TRBV5-6 to TRBJ1-5; no clear D. Germline-derived CDR1 and CDR2 are SGHDT and YYEEEE. The CDR3 has 14 amino acids. V dropped 2 bases and J dropped 4 bases, with 10 bases sitting between them. CDR3 coding DNA: TGTGCCAGCAGCTTCAAGGTTTGGAATCAGCCCCAGCATTTT. This gives the protein CASSFKVWNQPQHF.

The table lists this clonotype with a few counts. CDR3 nucleotide sequence: TGTGCCAGCAGCTTAATTCCTTCAGATACGCAGTATTTT. Translated: CASSLIPSDTQYF. The V call is TRBV7-3, the J call TRBJ2-3, with unresolved D. The CDR3 consists of 13 residues. Germline CDR1 reads SGHTA; CDR2 reads FQGTGA. V was pared by 1 base and J by 4 bases, with 6 bases between.

This clonotype was seen repeatedly, ten times or more. The chain has TRBV3-1 and TRBJ2-4; D unresolved. V lost 2 bases and J 0 bases, leaving 8 bases between the germline ends. The length of the CDR3 is 15 residues. Germline V gives CDR1 LGHDT, CDR2 YNNKEL (reference sequence). CDR3 sequence: CASSQFSVAKNIQYF. The DNA for the CDR3 is TGTGCCAGCAGCCAATTTTCGGTAGCCAAAAACATTCAGTACTTC.

The chain is built from TRBV19 and TRBJ2-1; no clear D. This CDR3 is 11 amino acids long. Germline lookup yields CDR1 LNHDA and CDR2 SQIVND (reference sequence). Trimming took off 6 bases at V and 8 bases at J, with 8 bases between the two ends. The CDR3 spells CASSFLYEQFF. The CDR3 DNA reads TGTGCCAGTAGCTTCCTCTATGAGCAGTTCTTC.

The CDR3 reads CAISESQGYYGYTF. CDR3 nucleotide sequence: TGTGCCATCAGTGAGTCTCAGGGTTACTATGGCTACACCTTC. The chain links TRBV10-3 to TRBJ1-2, with a weak D call TRBD1 (5 bases). CDR3 length: 14 residues. V was cut by 0 bases and J by 3 bases, with 8 bases left in between. Germline-derived CDR1 and CDR2 are ENHRY and SYGVKD.

This clonotype was recorded a few times. The chain carries TRBV12-3 or TRBV12-4 and TRBJ1-4; D uncertain. With 6 bases removed from V and 8 bases from J, the gap between germline ends came to 10 bases. The CDR3 covers 12 residues. This chain's CDR3 is CASRGIEEKLFF. The CDR3 coding sequence is TGTGCCAGCAGGGGTATAGAGGAAAAACTGTTTTTT.

This clonotype was detected only a few times. The chain combines TRBV7-8 with TRBJ2-3; 9 bases fit TRBD2. The ends lost 4 bases at V and 6 bases at J; junction bases unmatched: 8. This CDR3 comprises 15 residues. The germline CDR1 and CDR2 sequences are SGHVS and FQNEAQ. CDR3 region: CASSSSGDPWDTQYF. CDR3 DNA: TGTGCCAGCAGCTCTAGCGGGGACCCATGGGATACGCAGTATTTT.

The genes are TRBV4-1 and TRBJ2-2; D is unresolved. The CDR3 is made up of 14 amino acids. The V gene lost 4 bases and the J gene lost 6 bases, with 12 bases spanning the gap. CDR1 is MGHRA, CDR2 YSYEKL, per germline. The chain's CDR3 is CASSRGPAAGELFF. CDR3 coding DNA: TGCGCCAGCAGCCGAGGCCCGGCCGCCGGGGAGCTGTTTTTT.

The chain uses TRBV5-1 and TRBJ2-7; D may correspond to TRBD1 or TRBD2 (6 bases each). V was pared by 2 bases and J by 7 bases, with 16 bases between. The CDR3 totals 14 residues. Per germline, CDR1 SGHRS and CDR2 YFSETQ. The CDR3 nucleotides read TGCGCCAGCAGCTTCGGGTCGGGGGCGTCTGAGCAGTACTTC. Translating it yields CASSFGSGASEQYF.

The chain combines TRBV3-1 with TRBJ2-7; D not certain. From germline, CDR1 is LGHDT and CDR2 YNNKEL (reference sequence). CDR3 size: 15 residues. The V gene lost 0 bases and the J gene lost 3 bases, with 12 bases spanning the gap. DNA for the CDR3: TGTGCCAGCAGCCAAGACCGTAGATTCGACTACGAGCAGTACTTC. Amino acid sequence: CASSQDRRFDYEQYF.

This chain connects TRBV4-3 to TRBJ1-4; no clear D. The CDR3 is 16 residues long. Germline CDR1 and CDR2: LGHNA and YSLEER. The V end lost 0 bases, the J end lost 6 bases, and 14 bases lay between the germline ends. The CDR3 region is CASSQEGGPTYEKLFF. The CDR3 region has the DNA TGCGCCAGCAGCCAAGAGGGCGGCCCAACCTATGAAAAACTGTTTTTT.

This clonotype has just a few counts. The rearrangement joins TRBV6-5 to TRBJ1-4, with D unclear. CDR3 length equals 13 residues. Trimming took 0 bases from V and 7 from J, leaving 6 bases between them. The V gene's germline CDR1 is MNHEY and CDR2 SVGAGI. In nucleotides, the CDR3 is TGTGCCAGCAGTTACTCGGCGAGTGAAAAACTGTTTTTT. It yields the protein CASSYSASEKLFF.

This chain uses TRBV12-3 or TRBV12-4 with TRBJ2-1; D is undetermined. The CDR3 sequence is 15 residues long. V gave up 4 bases and J gave up 9 bases, with 19 bases separating them. CDR3 loop: CASSSPGGSTVEQFF. CDR3 nucleotide sequence: TGTGCCAGCAGTTCCCCGGGCGGATCCACTGTTGAGCAGTTCTTC.